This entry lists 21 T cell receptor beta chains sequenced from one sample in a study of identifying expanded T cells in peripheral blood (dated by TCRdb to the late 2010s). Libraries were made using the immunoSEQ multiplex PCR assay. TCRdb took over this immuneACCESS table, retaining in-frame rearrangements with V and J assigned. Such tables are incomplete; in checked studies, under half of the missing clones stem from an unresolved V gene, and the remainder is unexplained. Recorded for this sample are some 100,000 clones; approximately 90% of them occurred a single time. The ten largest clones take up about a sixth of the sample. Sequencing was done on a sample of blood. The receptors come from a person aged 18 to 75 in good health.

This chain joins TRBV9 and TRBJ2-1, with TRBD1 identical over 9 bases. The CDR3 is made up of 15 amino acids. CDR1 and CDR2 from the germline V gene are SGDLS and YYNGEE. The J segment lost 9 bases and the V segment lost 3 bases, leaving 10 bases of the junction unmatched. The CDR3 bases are TGTGCCAGCAGCGGCCGGGACAGGGCTCAAAGTGAGCAGTTCTTC. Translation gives CASSGRDRAQSEQFF.

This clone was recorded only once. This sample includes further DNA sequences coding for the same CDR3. DNA of the CDR3: TGTGCCACCAGCAGAGACAGGGGGGGCTACACCTTC. Translation: CATSRDRGGYTF. The J gene is TRBJ1-2, the V gene TRBV15, with 7 bases lining up with TRBD1. The length of the CDR3 is 12 residues. J lost 8 bases, V lost 0 bases, and 0 bases had no gene match. Germline V gene data show CDR1 as LNHNV and CDR2 as YYDKDF (reference sequence).

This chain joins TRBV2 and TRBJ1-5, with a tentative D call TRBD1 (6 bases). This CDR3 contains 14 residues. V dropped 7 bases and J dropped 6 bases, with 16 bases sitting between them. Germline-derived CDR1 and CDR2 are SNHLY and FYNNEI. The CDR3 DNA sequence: TGTGCCAGCAACCTGGGGGCGCAGGGTCAGCCCCAGCATTTT. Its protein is CASNLGAQGQPQHF.

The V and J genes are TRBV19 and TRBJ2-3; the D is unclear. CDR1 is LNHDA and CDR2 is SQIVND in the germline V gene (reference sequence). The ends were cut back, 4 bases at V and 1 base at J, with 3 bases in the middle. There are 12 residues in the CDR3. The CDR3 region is CASSSRTDTQYF. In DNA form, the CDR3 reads TGTGCCAGTAGTAGCCGCACAGATACGCAGTATTTT.

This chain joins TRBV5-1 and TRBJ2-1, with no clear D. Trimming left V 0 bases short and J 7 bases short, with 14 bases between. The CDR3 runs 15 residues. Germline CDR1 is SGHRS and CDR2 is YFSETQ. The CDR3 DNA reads TGCGCCAGCAGCTTGGAGGACCCCTCCAGGAATGAGCAGTTCTTC. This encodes CASSLEDPSRNEQFF.

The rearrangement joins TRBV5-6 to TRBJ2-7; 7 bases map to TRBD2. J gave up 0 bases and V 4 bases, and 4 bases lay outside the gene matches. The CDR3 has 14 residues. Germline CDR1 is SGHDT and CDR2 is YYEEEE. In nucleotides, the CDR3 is TGTGCCAGCAGCCCGGCGGGGGACTCCTACGAGCAGTACTTC. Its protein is CASSPAGDSYEQYF.

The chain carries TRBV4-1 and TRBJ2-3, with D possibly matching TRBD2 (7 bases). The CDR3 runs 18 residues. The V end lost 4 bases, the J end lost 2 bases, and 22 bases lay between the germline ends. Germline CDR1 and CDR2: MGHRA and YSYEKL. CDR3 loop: CASSPYGGGYPLTDTQYF. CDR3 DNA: TGCGCCAGCAGCCCTTATGGGGGGGGCTATCCGCTCACAGATACGCAGTATTTT.

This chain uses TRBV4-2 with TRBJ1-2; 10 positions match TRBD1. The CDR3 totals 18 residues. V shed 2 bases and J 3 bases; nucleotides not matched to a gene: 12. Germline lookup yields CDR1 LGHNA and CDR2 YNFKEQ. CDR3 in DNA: TGTGCCAGCAGCCAATCCGGTCTGACAGGGGGCTTTTACTATGGCTACACCTTC. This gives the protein CASSQSGLTGGFYYGYTF.

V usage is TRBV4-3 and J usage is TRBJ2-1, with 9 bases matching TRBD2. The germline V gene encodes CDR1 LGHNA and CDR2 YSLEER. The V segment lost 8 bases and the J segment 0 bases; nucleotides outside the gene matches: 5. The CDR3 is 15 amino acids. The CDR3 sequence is CASGELAGSYNEQFF. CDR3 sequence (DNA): TGCGCCAGCGGCGAACTAGCGGGCTCCTACAATGAGCAGTTCTTC.

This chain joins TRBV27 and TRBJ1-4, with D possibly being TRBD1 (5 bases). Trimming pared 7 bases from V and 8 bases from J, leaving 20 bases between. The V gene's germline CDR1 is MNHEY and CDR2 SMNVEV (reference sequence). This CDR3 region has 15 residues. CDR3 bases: TGTGCCAGCACCTTTTACTCAGGGAGTAAAGAAAAACTGTTTTTT. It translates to CASTFYSGSKEKLFF.

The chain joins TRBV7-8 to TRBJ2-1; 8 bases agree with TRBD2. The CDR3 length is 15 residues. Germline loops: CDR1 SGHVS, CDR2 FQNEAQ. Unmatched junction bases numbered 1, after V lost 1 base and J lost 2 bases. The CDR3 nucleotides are TGTGCCAGCAGCTTAGGGACTAGCCCCTACAATGAGCAGTTCTTC. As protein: CASSLGTSPYNEQFF.

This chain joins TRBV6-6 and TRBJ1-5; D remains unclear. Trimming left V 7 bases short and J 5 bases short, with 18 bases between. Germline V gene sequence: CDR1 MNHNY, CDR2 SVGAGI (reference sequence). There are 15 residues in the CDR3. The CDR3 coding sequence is TGTGCCAGCAATCCCGGTCCCGCCGAGGATCAGCCCCAGCATTTT. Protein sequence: CASNPGPAEDQPQHF.

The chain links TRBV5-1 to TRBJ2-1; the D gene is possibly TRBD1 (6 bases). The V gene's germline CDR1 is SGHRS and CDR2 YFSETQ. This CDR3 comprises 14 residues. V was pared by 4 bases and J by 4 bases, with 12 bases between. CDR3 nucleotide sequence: TGCGCCAGCAGCCCAACGGGGACATACAATGAGCAGTTCTTC. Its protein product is CASSPTGTYNEQFF.

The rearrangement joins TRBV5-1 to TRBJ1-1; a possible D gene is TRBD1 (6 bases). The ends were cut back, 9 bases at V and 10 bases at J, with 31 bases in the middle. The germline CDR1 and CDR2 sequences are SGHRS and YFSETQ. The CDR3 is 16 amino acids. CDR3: CATSRGGLAAAGGAFF. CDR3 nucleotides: TGCGCCACCTCCCGGGGGGGCCTGGCCGCGGCGGGTGGAGCTTTCTTT.

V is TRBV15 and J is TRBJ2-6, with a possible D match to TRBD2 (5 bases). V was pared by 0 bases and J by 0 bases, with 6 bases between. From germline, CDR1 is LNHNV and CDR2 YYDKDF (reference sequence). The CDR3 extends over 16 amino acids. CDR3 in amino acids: CATSRDGGSGANVLTF. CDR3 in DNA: TGTGCCACCAGCAGAGATGGAGGCTCTGGGGCCAACGTCCTGACTTTC.

The chain's CDR3 is CASSSSDTQYF. The CDR3 DNA sequence: TGTGCCAGCAGCTCGTCAGATACGCAGTATTTT. V usage is TRBV7-9 and J usage is TRBJ2-3; D uncertain. The germline V gene has CDR1 SEHNR and CDR2 FQNEAQ (reference sequence). CDR3 size: 11 residues. V lost 4 bases to trimming and J lost 4 bases, with 3 bases between them.

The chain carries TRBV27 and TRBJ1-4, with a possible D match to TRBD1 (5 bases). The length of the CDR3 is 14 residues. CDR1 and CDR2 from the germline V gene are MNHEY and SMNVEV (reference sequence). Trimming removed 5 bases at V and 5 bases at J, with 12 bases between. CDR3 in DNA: TGTGCCAGCAGTGCCCGGGACGGAAATGAAAAACTGTTTTTT. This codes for CASSARDGNEKLFF.

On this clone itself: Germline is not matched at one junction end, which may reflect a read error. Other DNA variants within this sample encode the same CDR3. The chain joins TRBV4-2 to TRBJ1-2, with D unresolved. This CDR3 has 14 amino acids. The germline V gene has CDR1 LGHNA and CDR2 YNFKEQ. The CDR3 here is CASSQDRLNYGYTF. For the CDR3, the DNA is TGTGCTAGCAGCCAAGATCGGTTGAACTATGGCTACACCTTC.

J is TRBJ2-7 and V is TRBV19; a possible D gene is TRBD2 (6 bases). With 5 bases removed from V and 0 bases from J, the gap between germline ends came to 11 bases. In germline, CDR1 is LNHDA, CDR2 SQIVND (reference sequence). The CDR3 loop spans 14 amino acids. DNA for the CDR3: TGTGCCAGTAGTCTGGACGGGAGCTCCTACGAGCAGTACTTC. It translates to CASSLDGSSYEQYF.

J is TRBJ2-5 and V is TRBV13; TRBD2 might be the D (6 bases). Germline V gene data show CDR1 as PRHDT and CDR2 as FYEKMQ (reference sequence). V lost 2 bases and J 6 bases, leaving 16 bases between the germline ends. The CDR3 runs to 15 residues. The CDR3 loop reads CASSLYNYGGKTQYF. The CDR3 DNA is TGTGCCAGCAGCTTATACAATTACGGCGGGAAGACCCAGTACTTC.

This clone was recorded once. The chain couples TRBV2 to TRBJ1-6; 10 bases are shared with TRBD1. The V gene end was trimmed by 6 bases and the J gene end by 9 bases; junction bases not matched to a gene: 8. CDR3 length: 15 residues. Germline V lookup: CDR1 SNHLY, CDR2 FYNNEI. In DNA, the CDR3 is TGTGCCAGCAGGCAGACAGGGGGCGAAACTTCACCCCTCCACTTT. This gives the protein CASRQTGGETSPLHF.